This T cell receptor beta chain came from a study of blood T cell repertoires in COVID-19. About the research overall: Specimens from acute and convalescent COVID-19 originated in the United States, Italy and Spain. T cells, B-cell-depleted T cells, or PBMCs supplied cDNA or gDNA.

Per the study methods: Nucleated cell number was recorded as an estimate derived from reference gene primer amplification. Here immunoSEQ multiplex PCR was the method, and the copy in TCRdb shows in-frame clones only, minus some. V, J and clone size derive from that table, while D and trimming were established from the DNA sequence. The table has 95,000 to 150,000 clones, roughly 89% seen once; the top ten hold 3.8%. Patients from Seattle were sampled longitudinally, starting during active infection. This clonotype was obtained from a woman in her sixties or seventies with COVID-19, enrolled during active disease. Sequenced material: peripheral blood.

CDR3 DNA sequence: TGCGCCAGCAGCCAAGGACTGACAGTCACAGATACGCAGTATTTT. It codes for CASSQGLTVTDTQYF. This chain joins TRBV4-1 and TRBJ2-3; tentatively, D is TRBD1 (5 bases). The V end lost 1 base, the J end lost 2 bases, and 10 bases lay between the germline ends. From germline, CDR1 is MGHRA and CDR2 YSYEKL. This CDR3 has 15 amino acids.